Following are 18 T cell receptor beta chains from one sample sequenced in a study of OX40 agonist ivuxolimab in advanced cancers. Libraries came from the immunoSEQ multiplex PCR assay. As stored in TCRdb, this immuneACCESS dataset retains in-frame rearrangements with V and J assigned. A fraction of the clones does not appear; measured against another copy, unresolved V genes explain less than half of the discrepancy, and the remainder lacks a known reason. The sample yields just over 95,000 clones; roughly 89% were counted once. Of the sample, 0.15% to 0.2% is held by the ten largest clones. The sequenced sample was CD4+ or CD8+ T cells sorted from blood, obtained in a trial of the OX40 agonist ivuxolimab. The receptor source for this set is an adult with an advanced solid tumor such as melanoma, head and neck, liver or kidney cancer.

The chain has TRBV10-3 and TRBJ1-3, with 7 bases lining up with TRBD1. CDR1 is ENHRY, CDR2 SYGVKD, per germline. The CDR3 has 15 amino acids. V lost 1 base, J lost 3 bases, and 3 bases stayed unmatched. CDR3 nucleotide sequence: TGTGCCATCAGTGAGTGGACAGGAGGTGGAAACACCATATATTTT. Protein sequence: CAISEWTGGGNTIYF.

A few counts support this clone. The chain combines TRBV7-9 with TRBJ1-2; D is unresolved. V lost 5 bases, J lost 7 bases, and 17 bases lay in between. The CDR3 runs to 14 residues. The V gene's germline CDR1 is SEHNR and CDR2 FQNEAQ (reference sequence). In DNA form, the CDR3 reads TGTGCCAGCAGCCCATCATTCGGGATATCTGGCTACACCTTC. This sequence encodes CASSPSFGISGYTF.

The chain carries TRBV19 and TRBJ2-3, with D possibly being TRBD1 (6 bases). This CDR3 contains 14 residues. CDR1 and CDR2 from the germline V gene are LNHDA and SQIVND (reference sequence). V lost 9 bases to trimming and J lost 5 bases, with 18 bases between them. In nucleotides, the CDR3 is TGTGCCAGCATCGGTGTGGGGGCGAGAGATACGCAGTATTTT. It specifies CASIGVGARDTQYF.

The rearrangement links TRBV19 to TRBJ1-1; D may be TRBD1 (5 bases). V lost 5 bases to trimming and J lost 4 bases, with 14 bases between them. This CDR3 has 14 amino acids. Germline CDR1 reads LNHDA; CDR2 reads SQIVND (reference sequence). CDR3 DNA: TGTGCCAGTAGTCAATTGGGGGTAGGCACTGAAGCTTTCTTT. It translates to CASSQLGVGTEAFF.

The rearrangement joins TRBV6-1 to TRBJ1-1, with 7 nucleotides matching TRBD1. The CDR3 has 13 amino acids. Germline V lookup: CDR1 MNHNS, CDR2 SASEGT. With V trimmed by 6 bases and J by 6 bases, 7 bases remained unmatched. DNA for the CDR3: TGTGCCAGCAGGCGCGACAGGGTCGCTGAAGCTTTCTTT. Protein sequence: CASRRDRVAEAFF.

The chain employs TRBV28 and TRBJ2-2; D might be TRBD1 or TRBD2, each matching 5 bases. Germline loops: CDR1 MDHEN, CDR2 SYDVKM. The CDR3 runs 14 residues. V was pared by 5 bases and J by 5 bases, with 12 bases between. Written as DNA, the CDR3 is TGTGCCAGCAGTCACCAGGGAGTGACCGGGGAGCTGTTTTTT. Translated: CASSHQGVTGELFF.

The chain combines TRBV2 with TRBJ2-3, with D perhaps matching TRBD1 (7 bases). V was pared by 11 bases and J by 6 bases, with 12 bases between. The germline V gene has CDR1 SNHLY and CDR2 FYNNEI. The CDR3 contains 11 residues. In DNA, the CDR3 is TGTGCCGGCTCAGGGGGGGATACGCAGTATTTT. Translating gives CAGSGGDTQYF.

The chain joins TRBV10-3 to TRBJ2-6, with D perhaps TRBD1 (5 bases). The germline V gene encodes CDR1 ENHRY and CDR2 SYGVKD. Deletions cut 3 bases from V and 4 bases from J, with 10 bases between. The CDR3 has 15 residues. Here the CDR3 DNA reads TGTGCCATCAGTGACAGGGCGCGCGGGGCCAACGTCCTGACTTTC. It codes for CAISDRARGANVLTF.

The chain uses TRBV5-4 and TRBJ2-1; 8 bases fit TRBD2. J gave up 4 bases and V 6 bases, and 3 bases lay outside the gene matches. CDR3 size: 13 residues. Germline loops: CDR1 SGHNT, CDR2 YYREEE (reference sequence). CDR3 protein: CASKTSEYNEQFF. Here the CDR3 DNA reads TGTGCCAGCAAGACTAGCGAATACAATGAGCAGTTCTTC. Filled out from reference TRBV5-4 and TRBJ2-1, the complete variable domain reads ETGVTQSPTHLIKTRGQQVTLRCSSQSGHNTVSWYQQALGQGPQFIFQYYREEENGRGNFPPRFSGLQFPNYSSELNVNALELDDSALYLCASKTSEYNEQFFGPGTRLTVL.

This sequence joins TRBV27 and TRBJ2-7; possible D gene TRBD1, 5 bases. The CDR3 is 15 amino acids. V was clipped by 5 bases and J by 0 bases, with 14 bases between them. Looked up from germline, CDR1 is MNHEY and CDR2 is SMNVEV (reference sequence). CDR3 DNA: TGTGCCAGCAGTCGACAGTCTCCAGGCTCCTACGAGCAGTACTTC. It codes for CASSRQSPGSYEQYF.

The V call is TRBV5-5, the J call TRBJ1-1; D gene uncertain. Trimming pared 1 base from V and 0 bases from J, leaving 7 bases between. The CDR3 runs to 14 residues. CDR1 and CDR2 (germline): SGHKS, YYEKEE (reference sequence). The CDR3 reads CASSLPRLNTEAFF. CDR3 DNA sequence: TGTGCCAGCAGCTTGCCCAGATTGAACACTGAAGCTTTCTTT.

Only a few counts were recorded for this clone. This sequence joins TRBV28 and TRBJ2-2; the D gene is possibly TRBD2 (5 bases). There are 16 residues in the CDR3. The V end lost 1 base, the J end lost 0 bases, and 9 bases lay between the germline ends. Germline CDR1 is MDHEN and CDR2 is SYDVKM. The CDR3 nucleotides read TGTGCCAGCAGTTTATCGGGGTCCGCGAACACCGGGGAGCTGTTTTTT. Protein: CASSLSGSANTGELFF.

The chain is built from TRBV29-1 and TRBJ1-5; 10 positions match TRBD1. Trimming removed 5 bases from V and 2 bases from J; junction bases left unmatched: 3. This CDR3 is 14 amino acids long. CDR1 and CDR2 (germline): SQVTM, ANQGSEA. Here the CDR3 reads CSVWDRGGNQPQHF. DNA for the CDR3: TGCAGCGTTTGGGACAGGGGAGGCAATCAGCCCCAGCATTTT.

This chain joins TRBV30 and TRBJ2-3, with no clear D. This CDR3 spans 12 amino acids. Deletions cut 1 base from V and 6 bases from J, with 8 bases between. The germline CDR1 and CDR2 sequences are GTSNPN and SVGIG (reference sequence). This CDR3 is CAWSGYPDTQYF. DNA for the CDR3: TGTGCCTGGAGTGGGTACCCCGATACGCAGTATTTT.

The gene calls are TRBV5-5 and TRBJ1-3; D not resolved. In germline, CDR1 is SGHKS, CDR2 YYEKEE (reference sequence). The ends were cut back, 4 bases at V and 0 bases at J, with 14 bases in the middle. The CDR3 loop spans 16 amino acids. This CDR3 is CASSRPDLDSGNTIYF. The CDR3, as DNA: TGTGCCAGCAGCCGCCCGGACCTCGACTCTGGAAACACCATATATTTT.

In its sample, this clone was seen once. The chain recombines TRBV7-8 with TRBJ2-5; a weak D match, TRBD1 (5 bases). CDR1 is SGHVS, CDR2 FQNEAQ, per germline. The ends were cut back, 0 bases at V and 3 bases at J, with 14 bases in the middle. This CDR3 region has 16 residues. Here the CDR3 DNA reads TGTGCCAGCAGCTTAGCTCGACAGCAACGAAAAGAGACCCAGTACTTC. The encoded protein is CASSLARQQRKETQYF.

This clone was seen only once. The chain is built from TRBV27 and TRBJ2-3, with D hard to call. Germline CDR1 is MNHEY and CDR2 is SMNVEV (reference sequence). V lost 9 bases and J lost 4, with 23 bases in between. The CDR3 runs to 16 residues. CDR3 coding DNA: TGTGCCAGGACCCTCTCATCAAGTCGAGCCCCAGATACGCAGTATTTT. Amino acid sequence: CARTLSSSRAPDTQYF.

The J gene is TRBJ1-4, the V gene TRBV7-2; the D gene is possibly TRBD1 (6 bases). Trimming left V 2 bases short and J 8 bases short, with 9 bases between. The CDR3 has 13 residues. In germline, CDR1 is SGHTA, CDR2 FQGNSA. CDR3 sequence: CASSLSGVEKLFF. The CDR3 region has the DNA TGTGCCAGCAGCTTATCAGGGGTGGAAAAACTGTTTTTT. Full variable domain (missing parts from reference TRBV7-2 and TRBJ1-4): GAGVSQSPSNKVTEKGKDVELRCDPISGHTALYWYRQSLGQGLEFLIYFQGNSAPDKSGLPSDRFSAERTGGSVSTLTIQRTQQEDSAVYLCASSLSGVEKLFFGSGTQLSVL.